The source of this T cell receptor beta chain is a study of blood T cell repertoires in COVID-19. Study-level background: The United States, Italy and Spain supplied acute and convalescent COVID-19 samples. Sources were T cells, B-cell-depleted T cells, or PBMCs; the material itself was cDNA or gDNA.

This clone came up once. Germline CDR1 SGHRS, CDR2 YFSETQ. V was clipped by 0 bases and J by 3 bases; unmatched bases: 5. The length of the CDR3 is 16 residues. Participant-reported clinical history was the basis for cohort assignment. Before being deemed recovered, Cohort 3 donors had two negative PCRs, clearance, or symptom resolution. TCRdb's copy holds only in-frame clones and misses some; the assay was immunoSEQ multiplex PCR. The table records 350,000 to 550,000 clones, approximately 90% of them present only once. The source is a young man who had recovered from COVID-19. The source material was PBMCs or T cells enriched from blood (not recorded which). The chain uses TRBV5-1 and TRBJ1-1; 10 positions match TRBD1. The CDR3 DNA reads TGCGCCAGCAGCTTGGCTATTGGACAGGGGGACACTGAAGCTTTCTTT. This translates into CASSLAIGQGDTEAFF.